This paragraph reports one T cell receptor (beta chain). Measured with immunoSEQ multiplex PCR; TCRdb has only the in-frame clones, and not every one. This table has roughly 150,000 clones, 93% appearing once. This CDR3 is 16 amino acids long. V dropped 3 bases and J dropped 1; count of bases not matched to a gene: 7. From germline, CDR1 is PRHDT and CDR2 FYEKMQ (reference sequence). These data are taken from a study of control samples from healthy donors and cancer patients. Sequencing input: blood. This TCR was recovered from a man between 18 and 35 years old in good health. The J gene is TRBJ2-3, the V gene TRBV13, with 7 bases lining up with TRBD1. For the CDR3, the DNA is TGTGCCAGCAGCTTCCAAAGGGGGCGGGGCACAGATACGCAGTATTTT. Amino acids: CASSFQRGRGTDTQYF.